This is a list of T cell receptor beta chains from one sample in a study of T cell repertoires in cytomegalovirus infection. TCRdb called the reads again in MiXCR, with one record for every CDR3 protein. The data show hundreds of thousands of distinct CDR3 sequences, with approximately 25% seen just once and less than 9.5% held by the top ten. Sample: CD8+ T cells from PBMCs. The receptors come from a human donor in good health (CMV status not recorded). Some clones in this sample may be carry-over from other donors' samples. The CDR3 runs from the conserved cysteine through the conserved F or W. The order of the fields is V gene, D gene, J gene, clone size, CDR3 protein. D genes are given only for firm matches. Not every row has a clone size; where given, it reads once, few, many or a size class.

TRBV2	NA	TRBJ2-2	NA	CARDMNTGELFF
TRBV7-2	NA	TRBJ1-1	many	CASSKIMGTEAFF
TRBV20-1	NA	TRBJ2-7	few	CSARDIEGNYEQYF
TRBV6-5	NA	TRBJ1-1	NA	CASSYERTQMNTEAFF
TRBV2	TRBD1	TRBJ1-4	NA	CASSGQGAFGEKLFF
TRBV27	NA	TRBJ2-5	many	CASSPEAAGRETQYF
TRBV6-1	NA	TRBJ2-7	many	CATQRALDNSYEQYF
TRBV7-9	NA	TRBJ2-2	many	CASSLPGTRNTGELFF
TRBV6-1	TRBD1	TRBJ1-5	NA	CASSHGTALSNQPQHF
TRBV29-1	NA	TRBJ1-2	NA	CSVDGGLRYGYTF
TRBV14	TRBD1	TRBJ1-6	many	CASSQVSFRDRISGSPLHF
TRBV6-5	TRBD2	TRBJ2-3	many	CASSYGTSGGGDTQYF
TRBV10-3	TRBD2	TRBJ2-3	many	CAISDVSSGEVDTQYF
TRBV6-2/TRBV6-3	TRBD2	TRBJ2-1	few	CASRAPGGGPYNEQFF
TRBV2	TRBD2	TRBJ2-3	NA	CASSTGTSRAEDTQYF
TRBV25-1	NA	TRBJ1-1	NA	CASGGVGEAFF
TRBV20-1	TRBD1	TRBJ2-2	NA	CSAPDRGDTGELFF
TRBV6-5	TRBD2	TRBJ2-5	few	CASSYSFGLADQETQYF
TRBV6-1	NA	TRBJ1-4	few	CASRDSVNEKLFF
TRBV15	NA	TRBJ1-1	few	CATSRDLERAFF
TRBV20-1	NA	TRBJ2-1	few	CSARDRDLNNEQFF
TRBV11-1	NA	TRBJ2-5	few	CASSLFPSPQETQYF
TRBV29-1	NA	TRBJ2-5	few	CSVRGGYSQETQYF
TRBV7-6	TRBD1	TRBJ2-2	NA	CASSAPFDRGLGTGELFF
TRBV12-3/TRBV12-4	NA	TRBJ2-7	NA	CASSPIQGHEQYF
TRBV20-1	TRBD2	TRBJ2-3	NA	CSARDTRLAATDTQYF
TRBV19	NA	TRBJ2-3	few	CASSIKGTQDTQYF
TRBV7-9	TRBD1	TRBJ1-4	many	CASSGRTGDKRKLFF
TRBV15	TRBD2	TRBJ2-1	NA	CATKTATSGGLSEQFF
TRBV20-1	TRBD1	TRBJ1-1	few	CRMTGSERVATEAFF
TRBV7-9	NA	TRBJ1-2	NA	CASSLGGQTYGYTF
TRBV7-9	NA	TRBJ1-1	few	CASSLVFGSTEAFF
TRBV19	NA	TRBJ2-7	NA	CASSIDRDNYEQYF
TRBV11-1	NA	TRBJ1-5	few	CASSLALKWINQPQHF
TRBV4-2	TRBD1	TRBJ2-7	many	CASSQEEGQGNYEQYF
TRBV7-9	NA	TRBJ1-1	NA	CASSPLTGINTEAFF